This T cell receptor (beta chain) was captured by sequencing in a study of PD-1 blockade in classical Hodgkin lymphoma. Whole-study findings and limits: Relapsed/refractory patients reportedly had the lowest baseline TCR diversity, below newly diagnosed patients, who were below healthy donors. Causes of the repertoire differences remain undefined, possibly disease activity or prior therapy.

Time point noted: newly diagnosed, previously untreated cHL patient sample. Serving as comparison were PBMCs from newly diagnosed, untreated classical Hodgkin lymphoma, which were sequenced alongside the relapsed/refractory trial patients. Turning to this clone: Its matching antigen is unknown.

The table came from immunoSEQ multiplex PCR; TCRdb's copy has only in-frame clones and leaves some out. This sample has some 49,000 clones; roughly 91% occur once, and the top ten carry about 5.3%. The germline gives CDR1 SGHRS, CDR2 YFSETQ. CDR3 length: 14 residues. V gave up 1 base and J gave up 3 bases, with 8 bases separating them. The receptor comes from a human donor with classical Hodgkin lymphoma. Input material: peripheral blood mononuclear cells (PBMCs). The genes are TRBV5-1 and TRBJ2-4; D not certain. The CDR3, as DNA: TGCGCCAGCAGCTTGAAGGATGACAAAAACATTCAGTACTTC. Translating it yields CASSLKDDKNIQYF. Variable domain in full (rest from reference TRBV5-1 and TRBJ2-4): KAGVTQTPRYLIKTRGQQVTLSCSPISGHRSVSWYQQTPGQGLQFLFEYFSETQRNKGNFPGRFSGRQFSNSRSEMNVSTLELGDSALYLCASSLKDDKNIQYFGAGTRLSVL.